This T cell receptor beta chain was recovered during a study of vaccination and CD4 T cells after COVID-19. The ends were cut back, 8 bases at V and 4 bases at J, with 14 bases in the middle. Germline V gene sequence: CDR1 SGHVS, CDR2 FQNEAQ. The CDR3 sequence is 13 residues long. This clonotype is categorized as medium-sized. What it binds is not known. Oncomine TCR Beta short-read sequencing was applied to DNA from cultured CD4+ T cells. In TCRdb, the PCR reads were re-called with MiXCR into one record per CDR3 protein. Here the sample spans 15,000 to 25,000 distinct CDR3 sequences, roughly 47% being singletons. The treatment is: 10-day PBMC culture with coronavirus spike peptide pools or control peptides (ViraFEST assay).

The rearrangement joins TRBV7-8 to TRBJ2-5, with D maybe TRBD2 (6 bases). This receptor was obtained from a human donor who had recovered from COVID-19. The sequencing sample was made of CD4+ T cells from blood, cultured in vitro. This CDR3 reads CASSVGGLETQYF. CDR3 bases: TGTGCCAGCTCTGTCGGGGGTCTAGAGACCCAGTACTTC.